The 12 T cell receptor beta chains below were found in one sample sequenced in a study of cytomegalovirus exposure and HLA in healthy donors. The PCR ran on 60 Vbeta and 13 Jbeta primers. The protocol was immunoSEQ multiplex PCR, while the TCRdb copy is restricted to in-frame clones and leaves out a portion. The sample lists approximately 110,000 clones; 73% were seen once. The specimen sequenced was PBMCs. The receptor source for this set is a woman aged 40 to 50 in good health and CMV-seronegative.

This chain uses TRBV29-1 with TRBJ2-1; D not resolved. Trimming stripped 4 bases from V and 0 bases from J, with 10 bases between. The CDR3 is 14 amino acids. Germline lookup yields CDR1 SQVTM and CDR2 ANQGSEA. This CDR3 reads CSVGTRSSYNEQFF. The CDR3 coding sequence is TGCAGCGTTGGAACAAGAAGCTCCTACAATGAGCAGTTCTTC.

The rearrangement uses TRBV5-6 and TRBJ2-7, with 7 positions matching TRBD1. CDR1 and CDR2 (germline): SGHDT, YYEEEE. The ends lost 0 bases at V and 3 bases at J; junction bases unmatched: 3. CDR3 length: 14 residues. CDR3 region: CASSLDPGGYEQYF. CDR3 sequence (DNA): TGTGCCAGCAGCTTGGATCCAGGGGGCTACGAGCAGTACTTC.

The CDR3 reads CASSFRQGGEQYF. Written as DNA, the CDR3 is TGTGCCAGCAGTTTCAGACAGGGTGGCGAGCAGTACTTC. The chain uses TRBV6-1 and TRBJ2-7, with 7 bases identical to TRBD1. CDR1 and CDR2 from the germline V gene are MNHNS and SASEGT. The trim removed 5 bases at V and 6 bases at J, leaving 7 bases unmatched. The CDR3 is made up of 13 amino acids.

CDR3 residues: CASSYSPRVGSTEAFF. The CDR3 DNA reads TGTGCCAGCAGTTACTCCCCTAGGGTAGGGAGCACTGAAGCTTTCTTT. The chain links TRBV6-5 to TRBJ1-1; no clear D. The CDR3 runs to 16 residues. V was trimmed by 0 bases and J by 4 bases, leaving 15 bases between them. The germline V gene has CDR1 MNHEY and CDR2 SVGAGI.

This rearrangement joins TRBV4-3 to TRBJ2-1; D perhaps matches TRBD1 (5 bases). Germline V CDR1 and CDR2: LGHNA, YSLEER. The CDR3 runs 18 residues. Trimming took off 0 bases at V and 6 bases at J, with 21 bases between the two ends. The CDR3 region is CASSQDILSPGKVNEQFF. The CDR3 DNA follows: TGCGCCAGCAGCCAAGATATCCTGTCCCCAGGGAAAGTCAATGAGCAGTTCTTC.

V is TRBV28 and J is TRBJ2-7; TRBD2 aligns across 12 bases. Germline trimming cut 7 bases from V and 0 bases from J; bases unmatched to any gene: 1. The CDR3 consists of 14 residues. Germline V lookup: CDR1 MDHEN, CDR2 SYDVKM. CDR3 bases: TGTGCCAGCATGACTAGCGGGAGCTCCTACGAGCAGTACTTC. Protein product: CASMTSGSSYEQYF. The full variable domain, in which reference TRBV28 and TRBJ2-7 provide the parts outside the CDR3, is DVKVTQSSRYLVKRTGEKVFLECVQDMDHENMFWYRQDPGLGLRLIYFSYDVKMKEKGDIPEGYSVSREKKERFSLILESASTNQTSMYLCASMTSGSSYEQYFGPGTRLTVT.

This clone was observed once. V and J are TRBV7-9 and TRBJ2-1; TRBD2 is a possible D gene (6 bases). V dropped 1 base and J dropped 8 bases, with 9 bases sitting between them. The CDR3 has 13 amino acids. Germline loops: CDR1 SEHNR, CDR2 FQNEAQ (reference sequence). The CDR3 loop is CASSLGGGDEQFF. CDR3 DNA sequence: TGTGCCAGCAGCTTAGGAGGCGGGGATGAGCAGTTCTTC.

The chain uses TRBV2 and TRBJ2-5, with D possibly being TRBD1 (5 bases). Germline V gene data show CDR1 as SNHLY and CDR2 as FYNNEI. V was shortened by 8 bases and J by 7 bases, with 8 bases between the two germline ends. This CDR3 contains 10 residues. CDR3 amino acids: CASQRGTQYF. In DNA, the CDR3 is TGTGCCAGCCAAAGGGGGACCCAGTACTTC.

The rearrangement uses TRBV2 and TRBJ1-2; D perhaps matches TRBD1 (6 bases). V lost 2 bases and J lost 5, with 12 bases in between. The CDR3 runs 14 residues. Germline loops: CDR1 SNHLY, CDR2 FYNNEI. The CDR3 DNA is TGTGCCAGCAGTGAACGGGGGGGCGGGTATGGCTACACCTTC. Amino acid sequence: CASSERGGGYGYTF.

The gene calls are TRBV9 and TRBJ1-3, with D uncertain. The CDR3 runs 16 residues. V was pared by 4 bases and J by 2 bases, with 16 bases between. Germline CDR1 is SGDLS and CDR2 is YYNGEE. CDR3 region: CASSLRAREPGNTIYF. CDR3 coding DNA: TGTGCCAGCAGCTTACGGGCCCGGGAGCCTGGAAACACCATATATTTT. Full variable domain (remainder filled in from reference TRBV9 and TRBJ1-3): DSGVTQTPKHLITATGQRVTLRCSPRSGDLSVYWYQQSLDQGLQFLIQYYNGEERAKGNILERFSAQQFPDLHSELNLSSLELGDSALYFCASSLRAREPGNTIYFGEGSWLTVV.

In this sample, this clone turned up a few times. J is TRBJ2-5 and V is TRBV5-1; 7 bases agree with TRBD1. The CDR3 is 15 amino acids. The J segment lost 2 bases and the V segment lost 0 bases, leaving 4 bases of the junction unmatched. CDR1 and CDR2 (germline): SGHRS, YFSETQ. The CDR3 DNA follows: TGCGCCAGCAGCTTGGCCTCCAGGGGGCAAGAGACCCAGTACTTC. Encoded protein: CASSLASRGQETQYF.

Concerning this clone itself: One junction end does not reproduce the germline sequence, and a read error may be involved. The J gene is TRBJ2-2, the V gene TRBV2; D perhaps matches TRBD1 (6 bases). This CDR3 comprises 13 residues. The germline V gene has CDR1 SNHLY and CDR2 FYNNEI. The CDR3: CGDRPLNTGELFF. The CDR3 nucleotides are TGCGGAGACAGGCCCTTAAACACCGGGGAGCTGTTTTTT.